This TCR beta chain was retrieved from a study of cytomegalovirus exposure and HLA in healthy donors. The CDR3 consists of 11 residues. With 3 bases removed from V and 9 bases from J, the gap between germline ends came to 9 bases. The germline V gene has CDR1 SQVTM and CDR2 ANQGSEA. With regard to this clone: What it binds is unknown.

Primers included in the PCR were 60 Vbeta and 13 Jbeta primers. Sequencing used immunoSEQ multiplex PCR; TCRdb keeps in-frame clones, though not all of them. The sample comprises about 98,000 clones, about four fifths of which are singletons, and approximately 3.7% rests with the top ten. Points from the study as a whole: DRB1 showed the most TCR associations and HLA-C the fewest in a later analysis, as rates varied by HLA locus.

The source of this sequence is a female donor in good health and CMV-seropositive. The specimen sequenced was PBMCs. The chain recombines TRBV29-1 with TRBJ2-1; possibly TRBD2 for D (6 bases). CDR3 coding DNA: TGCAGCGTTGATTTGGGGGGTGAGCAGTTCTTC. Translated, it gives CSVDLGGEQFF.